This T cell receptor (beta chain) stems from a study of blood T cell repertoires in COVID-19. Germline-derived CDR1 and CDR2 are SGHDN and FVKESK. V shed 7 bases and J shed 3 bases, with 17 bases lying between them. The CDR3 runs to 15 residues. Assay: immunoSEQ multiplex PCR; the TCRdb copy retains only in-frame clones and omits some. The sample lists 90,000 to 100,000 clones; approximately 90% were seen once. The rearrangement links TRBV14 to TRBJ2-3; weak D call: TRBD2 (6 bases). The sequence came from a human donor in a cohort sampled during active COVID-19. Sequencing input: peripheral blood. Here the CDR3 reads CASNSRGLATDTQYF. The CDR3 coding sequence is TGTGCCAGCAACTCTCGGGGGTTGGCAACAGATACGCAGTATTTT.